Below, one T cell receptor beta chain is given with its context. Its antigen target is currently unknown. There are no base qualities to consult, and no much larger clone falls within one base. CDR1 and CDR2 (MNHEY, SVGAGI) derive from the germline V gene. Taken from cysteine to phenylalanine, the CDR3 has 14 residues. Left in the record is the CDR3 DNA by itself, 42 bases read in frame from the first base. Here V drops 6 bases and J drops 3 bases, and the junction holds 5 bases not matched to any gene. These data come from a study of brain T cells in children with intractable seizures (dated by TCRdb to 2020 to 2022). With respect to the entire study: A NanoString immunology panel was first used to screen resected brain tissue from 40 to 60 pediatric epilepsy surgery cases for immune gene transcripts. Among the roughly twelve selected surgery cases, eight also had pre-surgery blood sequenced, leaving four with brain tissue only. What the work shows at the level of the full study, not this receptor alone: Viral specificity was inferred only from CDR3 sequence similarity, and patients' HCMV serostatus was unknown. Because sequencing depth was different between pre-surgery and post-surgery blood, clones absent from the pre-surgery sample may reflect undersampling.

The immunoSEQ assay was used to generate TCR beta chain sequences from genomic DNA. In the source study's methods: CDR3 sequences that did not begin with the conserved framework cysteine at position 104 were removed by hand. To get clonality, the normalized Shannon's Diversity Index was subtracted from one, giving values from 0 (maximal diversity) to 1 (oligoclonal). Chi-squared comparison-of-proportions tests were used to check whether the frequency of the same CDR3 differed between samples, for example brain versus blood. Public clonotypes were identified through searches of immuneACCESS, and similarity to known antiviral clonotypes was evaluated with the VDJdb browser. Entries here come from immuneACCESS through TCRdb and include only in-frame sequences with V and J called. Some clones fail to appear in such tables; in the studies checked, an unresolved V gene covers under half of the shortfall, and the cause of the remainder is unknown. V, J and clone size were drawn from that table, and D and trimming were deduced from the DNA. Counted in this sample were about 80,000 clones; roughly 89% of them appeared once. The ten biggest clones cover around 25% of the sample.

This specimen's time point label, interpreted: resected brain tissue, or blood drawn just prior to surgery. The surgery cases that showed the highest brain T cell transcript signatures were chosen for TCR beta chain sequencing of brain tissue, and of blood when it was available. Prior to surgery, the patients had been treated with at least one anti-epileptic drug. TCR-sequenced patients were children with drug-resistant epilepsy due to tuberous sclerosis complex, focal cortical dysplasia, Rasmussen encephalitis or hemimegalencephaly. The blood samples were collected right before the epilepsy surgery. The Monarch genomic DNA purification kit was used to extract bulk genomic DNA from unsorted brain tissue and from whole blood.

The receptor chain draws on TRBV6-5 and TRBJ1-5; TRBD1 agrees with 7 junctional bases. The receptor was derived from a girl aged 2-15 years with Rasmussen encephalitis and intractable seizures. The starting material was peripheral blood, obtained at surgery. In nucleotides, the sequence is TGTGCCAGCAGGAACAGGGGCTACAATCAGCCCCAGCATTTT. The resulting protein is CASRNRGYNQPQHF.